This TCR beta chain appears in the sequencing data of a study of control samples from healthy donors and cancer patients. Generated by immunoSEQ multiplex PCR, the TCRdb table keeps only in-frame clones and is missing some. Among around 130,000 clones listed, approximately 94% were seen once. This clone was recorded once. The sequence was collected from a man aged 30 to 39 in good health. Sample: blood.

DNA of the CDR3: TGTGCCAGCAGCTTAGGCACAAGTGGCTACACCTTC. This encodes CASSLGTSGYTF. The chain employs TRBV13 and TRBJ1-2; D call uncertain. V dropped 0 bases and J dropped 7 bases, with 6 bases sitting between them. Germline CDR1 reads PRHDT; CDR2 reads FYEKMQ (reference sequence). The CDR3 contains 12 residues.